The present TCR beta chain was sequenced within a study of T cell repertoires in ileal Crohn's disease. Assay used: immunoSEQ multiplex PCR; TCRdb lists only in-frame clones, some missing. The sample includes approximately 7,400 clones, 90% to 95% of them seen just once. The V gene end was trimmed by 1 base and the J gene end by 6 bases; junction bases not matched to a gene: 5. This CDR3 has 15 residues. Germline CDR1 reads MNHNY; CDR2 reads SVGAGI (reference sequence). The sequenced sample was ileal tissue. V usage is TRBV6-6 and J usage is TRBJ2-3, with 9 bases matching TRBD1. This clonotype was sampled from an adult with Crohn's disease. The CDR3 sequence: CASSYFRQGGDTQYF. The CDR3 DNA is TGTGCCAGCAGTTACTTCCGACAGGGGGGGGATACGCAGTATTTT.